The sequence of this TCR beta chain was determined in a study of T-cell memory formation after mild COVID-19. Study results and caveats: Balance between CD4 and CD8 was seen in clones contracting day 15 to 85, and a CD4+ lean was seen in later expanders. Some clones that responded turned up in pre-infection memory, which suggests that cross-reactive memory joined in.

V lost 5 bases, J lost 7 bases, and 21 bases lay in between. This CDR3 is 17 amino acids long. The germline CDR1 and CDR2 sequences are SGHVT and SQSDAQ. This clonotype was detected only a few times. The antigen is unknown. TCR alpha and TCR beta cDNA libraries with sample barcodes and UMIs came from 5'RACE using constant-segment primers. TCRdb used MiXCR to reprocess the 5' RACE reads, holding one entry per CDR3 protein. The sample includes 450,000 or so distinct CDR3 sequences, 15% to 25% of them seen just once. This rearrangement joins TRBV7-4 to TRBJ1-6, with a possible D match to TRBD1 (5 bases). This receptor was identified in an adult woman who had mild COVID-19 (a few samples of this study predate the infection). Cell type and time point are not known. Source material: PBMCs or a T cell subset sorted from them (not recorded which). CDR3 DNA sequence: TGTGCCAGCAGCCCCCGGTATGGGGGACGGAGAAATTCACCCCTCCACTTT. Its protein is CASSPRYGGRRNSPLHF.